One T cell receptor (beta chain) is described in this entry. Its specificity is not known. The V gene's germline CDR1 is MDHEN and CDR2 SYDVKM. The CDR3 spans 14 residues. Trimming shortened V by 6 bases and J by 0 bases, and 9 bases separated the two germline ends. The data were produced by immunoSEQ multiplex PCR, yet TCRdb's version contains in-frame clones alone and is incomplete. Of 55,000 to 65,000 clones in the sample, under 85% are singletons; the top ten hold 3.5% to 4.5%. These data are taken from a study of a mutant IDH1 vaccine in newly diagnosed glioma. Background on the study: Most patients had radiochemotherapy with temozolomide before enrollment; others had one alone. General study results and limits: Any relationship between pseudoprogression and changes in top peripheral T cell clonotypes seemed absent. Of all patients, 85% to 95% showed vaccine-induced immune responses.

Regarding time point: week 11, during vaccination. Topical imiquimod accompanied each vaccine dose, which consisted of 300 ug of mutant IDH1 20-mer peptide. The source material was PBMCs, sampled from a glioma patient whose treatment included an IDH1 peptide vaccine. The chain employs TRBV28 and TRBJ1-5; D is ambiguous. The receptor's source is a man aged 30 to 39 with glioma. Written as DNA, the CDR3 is TGTGCCAGCAGCGGCACAGTTAGCAATCAGCCCCAGCATTTT. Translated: CASSGTVSNQPQHF.